This entry features one T cell receptor (beta chain) sequence. Its antigen is unknown. V lost 0 bases to trimming and J lost 6 bases; unmatched junction nucleotides: 8. Germline values: CDR1 SGHDT, CDR2 YYEEEE. The CDR3 is made up of 15 amino acids. The data stem from a study of graft-versus-host responses after intestinal transplantation. Data came from immunoSEQ multiplex PCR; TCRdb stores just in-frame clones and leaves some out. The profile shows approximately 90,000 clones, under 95% of them singletons. The origin of this receptor is a human donor who was the organ donor for an intestinal transplant. The specimen comprised unstimulated CD8+ T cells sorted from spleen or lymph node cells, sampled before transplant. The chain combines TRBV5-6 with TRBJ2-7, with 8 bases that match TRBD2. CDR3 residues: CASSLAGSGGREQYF. The DNA for the CDR3 is TGTGCCAGCAGCTTGGCCGGCAGCGGGGGACGCGAGCAGTACTTC. The complete variable domain, with remaining parts taken from reference TRBV5-6 and TRBJ2-7, reads DAGVTQSPTHLIKTRGQQVTLRCSPKSGHDTVSWYQQALGQGPQFIFQYYEEEERQRGNFPDRFSGHQFPNYSSELNVNALLLGDSALYLCASSLAGSGGREQYFGPGTRLTVT.